These T cell receptor beta chains were read from a single sample in a study of molecular identifiers for immune sequencing clone quantification. TCRdb re-called the PCR reads through MiXCR, storing one row per CDR3 protein. This table has some 680,000 distinct CDR3 sequences, approximately 24% appearing once. Sequenced material: naive CD8+ T cells from blood, with Jurkat cell RNA spiked in. These receptor sequences come from a human donor in good health. Some libraries in this study had Jurkat cell RNA spiked in. CDR3s include the opening cysteine and the closing phenylalanine or tryptophan. The D gene is left open where the match is weak. Clone size is stated in some rows and not others, as once, few, many or a class when expanded.

clone_size: many
j_call: TRBJ1-4
v_call: TRBV4-3
d_call: .
cdr3_nt: TGCGCCAGCAGCCAGGATGGGGACGTTCATGAAAAACTGTTTTTT
cdr3_aa: CASSQDGDVHEKLFF

clone_size: many
j_call: TRBJ1-1
v_call: TRBV15
d_call: .
cdr3_nt: TGTGCCACCAGCAGAGATTACGGGGGGGCTGAAGCTTTCTTT
cdr3_aa: CATSRDYGGAEAFF

clone_size: .
j_call: TRBJ2-7
v_call: TRBV14
d_call: .
cdr3_nt: TGTGCCAGCAGCCAAATGGGGAATTACAAGCAGTACTTC
cdr3_aa: CASSQMGNYKQYF

clone_size: .
j_call: TRBJ2-1
v_call: TRBV7-7
d_call: TRBD2
cdr3_nt: TGTGCTAGCAGCCAAGTTCTAGCGGGACTGAACAATGAGCAGTTCTTC
cdr3_aa: CASSQVLAGLNNEQFF

clone_size: .
j_call: TRBJ2-1
v_call: TRBV18
d_call: TRBD2
cdr3_nt: TGTGCCAGCTCAGCTAAACTAGCGGGAGGGTACAATGAGCAGTTCTTC
cdr3_aa: CASSAKLAGGYNEQFF

clone_size: .
j_call: TRBJ2-2
v_call: TRBV7-7
d_call: .
cdr3_nt: TGTGCCAGCAGCCCCGCGTTGACGCAGATCACCGGGGAGCTGTTTTTT
cdr3_aa: CASSPALTQITGELFF

clone_size: .
j_call: TRBJ1-5
v_call: TRBV10-1
d_call: TRBD1
cdr3_nt: TGCGCCAGCAGTAGTGACAGGGGAAATGGTAGCAATCAGCCCCAGCATTTT
cdr3_aa: CASSSDRGNGSNQPQHF

clone_size: .
j_call: TRBJ2-2
v_call: TRBV4-3
d_call: TRBD2
cdr3_nt: TGCGCCAGCAGCCAAGACCCCCCTAGCGGGAATTCCGGGGAGCTGTTTTTT
cdr3_aa: CASSQDPPSGNSGELFF

clone_size: many
j_call: TRBJ2-3
v_call: TRBV12-3/TRBV12-4
d_call: .
cdr3_nt: TGTGCCAGCAGTTTATGGGGGGCAAGCACAGATACGCAGTATTTT
cdr3_aa: CASSLWGASTDTQYF

clone_size: few
j_call: TRBJ2-3
v_call: TRBV6-2/TRBV6-3
d_call: TRBD2
cdr3_nt: TGTGCCACCAACCCCCGGGGAGGGAGAGATACGCAGTATTTT
cdr3_aa: CATNPRGGRDTQYF

clone_size: many
j_call: TRBJ2-3
v_call: TRBV7-9
d_call: .
cdr3_nt: TGTGCCAGCAGCATCGAAGGGGAGCCAGCCACAGATACGCAGTATTTT
cdr3_aa: CASSIEGEPATDTQYF